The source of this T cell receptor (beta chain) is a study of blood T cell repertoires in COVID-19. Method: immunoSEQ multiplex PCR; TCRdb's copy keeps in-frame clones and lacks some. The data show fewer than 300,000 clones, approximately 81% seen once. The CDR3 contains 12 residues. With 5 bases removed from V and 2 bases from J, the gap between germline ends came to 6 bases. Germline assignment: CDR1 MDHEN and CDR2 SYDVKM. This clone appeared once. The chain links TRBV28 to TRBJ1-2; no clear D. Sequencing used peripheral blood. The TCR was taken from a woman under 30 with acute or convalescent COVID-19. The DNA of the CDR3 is TGTGCCAGCAGTCAGAAGAACTATGGCTACACCTTC. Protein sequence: CASSQKNYGYTF.